The rows below give T cell receptor beta chains drawn from one sample of a study of T cells in Graves' hyperthyroidism and ophthalmopathy. TCRdb reprocessed the multiplex PCR reads with MiXCR, giving one entry per CDR3 protein. The table shows 480,000 or so distinct CDR3 sequences, with approximately 48% occurring only once. What was sequenced was peripheral blood or thyroid tissue (not recorded which). These receptors originate from an adult woman with Graves' disease, either hyperthyroidism or ophthalmopathy (not recorded which). Both conserved end residues are part of each CDR3. The order of the fields is D gene, J gene, clone size, CDR3 length, V gene, CDR3 protein, CDR3 DNA. D genes are given only for firm matches. Only some rows state a clone size, as once, few, many or a class for expanded clones.

D: -
J: TRBJ1-5
size: -
length: 15
V: TRBV10-2
CDR3: CASSESRENNQPQHF
DNA: TGCGCCAGCAGTGAGTCGCGGGAAAACAATCAGCCCCAGCATTTT

D: TRBD1
J: TRBJ2-7
size: -
length: 17
V: TRBV7-2
CDR3: CASSLVWARDRNYEQYF
DNA: TGTGCCAGCAGCTTAGTTTGGGCTAGGGACAGGAACTACGAGCAGTACTTC

D: -
J: TRBJ2-5
size: -
length: 13
V: TRBV12-3/TRBV12-4
CDR3: CASTRSGRETQYF
DNA: TGTGCCAGCACCCGATCGGGGAGAGAGACCCAGTACTTC

D: TRBD1
J: TRBJ1-2
size: -
length: 12
V: TRBV29-1
CDR3: CSVDQGGYGYTF
DNA: TGCAGCGTTGATCAGGGGGGCTATGGCTACACCTTC

D: TRBD1
J: TRBJ2-7
size: many
length: 15
V: TRBV19
CDR3: CASSYGGQGFHEQYF
DNA: TGTGCCAGTAGTTACGGGGGACAGGGTTTCCACGAGCAGTACTTC

D: -
J: TRBJ1-1
size: few
length: 14
V: TRBV5-1
CDR3: CASSSGQRYTEAFF
DNA: TGCGCCAGCAGCTCAGGTCAGAGGTACACTGAAGCTTTCTTT

D: -
J: TRBJ1-5
size: many
length: 13
V: TRBV4-1
CDR3: CASSQWTGGPQHF
DNA: TGCGCCAGCAGCCAGTGGACGGGTGGGCCCCAGCATTTT

D: -
J: TRBJ1-1
size: many
length: 16
V: TRBV19
CDR3: CASSPGRGALDTEAFF
DNA: TGTGCCAGTAGTCCTGGACGGGGGGCGTTGGACACTGAAGCTTTCTTT

D: -
J: TRBJ1-1
size: -
length: 17
V: TRBV5-1
CDR3: CASSLTGLRHMNTEAFF
DNA: TGCGCCAGCAGCTTGACTGGGCTGAGGCACATGAACACTGAAGCTTTCTTT

D: -
J: TRBJ1-1
size: once
length: 17
V: TRBV2
CDR3: CASSEWGHHLVNTEAFF
DNA: TGTGCCAGCAGTGAATGGGGACACCACCTCGTAAACACTGAAGCTTTCTTT

D: -
J: TRBJ2-5
size: -
length: 11
V: TRBV10-3
CDR3: CAIRAEETQYF
DNA: TGTGCCATCAGGGCCGAAGAGACCCAGTACTTC

D: -
J: TRBJ1-1
size: many
length: 13
V: TRBV6-6
CDR3: CASSSLDIPEAFF
DNA: TGTGCCAGCAGTTCCCTGGACATCCCTGAAGCTTTCTTT

D: TRBD1
J: TRBJ1-2
size: -
length: 13
V: TRBV10-3
CDR3: CAAGTGERPGYTF
DNA: TGTGCCGCCGGGACAGGGGAGAGGCCTGGCTACACCTTC

D: -
J: TRBJ1-2
size: many
length: 18
V: TRBV9
CDR3: CASSTRGGAGSGNYGYTF
DNA: TGTGCCAGCAGCACCCGGGGAGGCGCAGGGTCTGGGAACTATGGCTACACCTTC

D: TRBD1
J: TRBJ1-1
size: -
length: 15
V: TRBV14
CDR3: CASSQGQGDLAEAFF
DNA: TGTGCCAGCAGCCAGGGACAGGGGGATTTGGCTGAAGCTTTCTTT

D: -
J: TRBJ2-3
size: few
length: 15
V: TRBV11-2
CDR3: CASSSDLASTDTQYF
DNA: TGTGCCAGCAGCTCGGACTTAGCTAGCACAGATACGCAGTATTTT

D: -
J: TRBJ2-2
size: many
length: 15
V: TRBV5-1
CDR3: CASSLEAPDGGELFF
DNA: TGCGCCAGCAGCTTGGAGGCCCCGGACGGCGGGGAGCTGTTTTTT

D: TRBD2
J: TRBJ2-5
size: -
length: 16
V: TRBV9
CDR3: CASSDPPSGRGETQYF
DNA: TGTGCCAGCAGCGACCCCCCTAGCGGGAGAGGAGAGACCCAGTACTTC

D: -
J: TRBJ1-5
size: -
length: 13
V: TRBV19
CDR3: CASSIGPNQPQHF
DNA: TGTGCCAGTAGTATAGGCCCCAATCAGCCCCAGCATTTT

D: -
J: TRBJ1-2
size: few
length: 13
V: TRBV7-9
CDR3: CASSVTGIRGYTF
DNA: TGTGCCAGCAGCGTAACGGGGATCCGTGGCTACACCTTC

D: TRBD1
J: TRBJ1-2
size: few
length: 15
V: TRBV24-1
CDR3: CATSDRSGQDYGYTF
DNA: TGTGCCACCAGTGATCGCTCGGGACAGGACTATGGCTACACCTTC

D: -
J: TRBJ1-4
size: -
length: 13
V: TRBV7-9
CDR3: CASSSAGDEKLFF
DNA: TGTGCCAGCAGCTCTGCAGGGGATGAAAAACTGTTTTTT

D: -
J: TRBJ1-5
size: many
length: 15
V: TRBV20-1
CDR3: CSAIWGGYSNQPQHF
DNA: TGCAGTGCTATTTGGGGAGGGTATAGCAATCAGCCCCAGCATTTT

D: TRBD1
J: TRBJ2-7
size: once
length: 15
V: TRBV9
CDR3: CASSVEIQGVREQYF
DNA: TGTGCCAGCAGCGTTGAAATACAGGGGGTAAGGGAGCAGTACTTC

D: -
J: TRBJ2-5
size: few
length: 15
V: TRBV11-2
CDR3: CASSQEASSQETQYF
DNA: TGTGCCAGCAGCCAAGAGGCTAGCAGCCAAGAGACCCAGTACTTC

D: -
J: TRBJ1-2
size: -
length: 14
V: TRBV10-2
CDR3: CASSRMSNLGGYTF
DNA: TGTGCCAGCAGCCGAATGTCCAATCTGGGCGGCTACACCTTC

D: TRBD2
J: TRBJ2-7
size: -
length: 15
V: TRBV7-7
CDR3: CASSPRGGLRNEQYF
DNA: TGTGCTAGCAGCCCCCGGGGGGGCCTGAGAAACGAGCAGTACTTC

D: TRBD1
J: TRBJ1-3
size: many
length: 14
V: TRBV15
CDR3: CATSRGQGRDTIYF
DNA: TGTGCCACCAGCAGAGGACAGGGGAGGGACACCATATATTTT

D: -
J: TRBJ2-7
size: -
length: 14
V: TRBV6-1
CDR3: CASKFGERLDEQYF
DNA: TGTGCCAGCAAGTTTGGGGAGCGCTTAGACGAGCAGTACTTC

D: -
J: TRBJ1-2
size: -
length: 14
V: TRBV9
CDR3: CASSLDSPSAGYTF
DNA: TGTGCCAGCAGTTTGGACAGTCCCTCCGCGGGCTACACCTTC

D: TRBD2
J: TRBJ2-1
size: few
length: 14
V: TRBV10-3
CDR3: CAISESGRINEQFF
DNA: TGTGCCATCAGTGAGAGCGGGAGGATCAATGAGCAGTTCTTC

D: -
J: TRBJ1-1
size: -
length: 12
V: TRBV12-3/TRBV12-4
CDR3: CASTLGGTEAFF
DNA: TGTGCCAGCACCCTCGGGGGAACTGAAGCTTTCTTT

D: TRBD1
J: TRBJ1-1
size: -
length: 13
V: TRBV29-1
CDR3: CSSKQGASTEAFF
DNA: TGCAGCTCCAAACAGGGGGCGAGCACTGAAGCTTTCTTT

D: -
J: TRBJ2-5
size: -
length: 15
V: TRBV14
CDR3: CASSPKGGNQETQYF
DNA: TGTGCCAGCAGCCCAAAAGGAGGTAACCAGGAGACCCAGTACTTC

D: TRBD1
J: TRBJ2-7
size: many
length: 15
V: TRBV6-5
CDR3: CASSYDRGPTYEQYF
DNA: TGTGCCAGCAGTTACGACAGGGGTCCAACCTACGAGCAGTACTTC

D: -
J: TRBJ2-5
size: -
length: 12
V: TRBV29-1
CDR3: CSVLPGGETQYF
DNA: TGCAGCGTGCTACCAGGGGGGGAGACCCAGTACTTC

D: -
J: TRBJ1-4
size: many
length: 15
V: TRBV12-3/TRBV12-4
CDR3: CASSPSQGGFEKLFF
DNA: TGTGCCAGCAGTCCTTCCCAGGGAGGGTTCGAAAAACTGTTTTTT

D: TRBD1
J: TRBJ2-5
size: -
length: 15
V: TRBV10-3
CDR3: CAINPGQGYQETQYF
DNA: TGTGCCATCAATCCGGGACAGGGATACCAAGAGACCCAGTACTTC